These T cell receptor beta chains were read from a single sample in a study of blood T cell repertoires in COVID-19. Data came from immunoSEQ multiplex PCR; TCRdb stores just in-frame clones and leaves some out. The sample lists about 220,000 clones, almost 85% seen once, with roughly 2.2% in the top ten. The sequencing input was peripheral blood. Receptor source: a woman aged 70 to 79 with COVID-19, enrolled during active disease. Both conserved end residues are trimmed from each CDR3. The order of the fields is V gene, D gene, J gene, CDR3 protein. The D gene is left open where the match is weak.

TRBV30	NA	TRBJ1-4	AWSGGDEKLF
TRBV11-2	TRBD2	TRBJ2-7	ASSLNGGGQYEQY
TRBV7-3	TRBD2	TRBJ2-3	ASSFSGRADTQY
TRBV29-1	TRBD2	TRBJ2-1	SVDPSGNNEQF
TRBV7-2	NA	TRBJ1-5	ASSLTWVQGSQPQH
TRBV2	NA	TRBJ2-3	ASSPGGSGTDTQY
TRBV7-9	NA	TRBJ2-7	ASSSWGTSYEQY
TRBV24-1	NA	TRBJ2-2	ATELAGQLRGFNTGELF
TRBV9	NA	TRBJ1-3	ASSVRSGNTIY
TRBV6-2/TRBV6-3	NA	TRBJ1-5	ASSTRGRINQPQH
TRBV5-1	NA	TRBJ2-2	ASGEWGLSELF
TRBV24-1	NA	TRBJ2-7	ATDRISYEQY
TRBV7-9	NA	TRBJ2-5	ASSHRLRQGGETQY
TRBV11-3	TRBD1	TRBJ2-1	ASSSQGQGVDEQF
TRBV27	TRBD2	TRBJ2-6	ASSLGLGLSGANVLT
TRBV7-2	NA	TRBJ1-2	ASSLTNGYT
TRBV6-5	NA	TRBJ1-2	ASRGPHDSTRGYT
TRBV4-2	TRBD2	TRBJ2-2	ASSQGGGGKTGELF
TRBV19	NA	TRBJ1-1	ASSIRGHMNTEAF
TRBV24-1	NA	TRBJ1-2	ATSDENRARGYT
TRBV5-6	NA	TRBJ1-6	ASSLRVNSPLH
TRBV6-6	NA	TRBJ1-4	ASSYYRGSANEKLF
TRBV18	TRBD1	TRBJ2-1	ASSRSPQGADTSEQF
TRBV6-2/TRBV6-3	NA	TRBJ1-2	ASSGSNYGYT
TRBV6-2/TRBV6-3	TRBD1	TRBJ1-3	ASSPPTGHGGNTIY
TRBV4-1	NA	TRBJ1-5	ASSQQSGGWNQPQH
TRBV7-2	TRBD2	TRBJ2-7	ASSLGLADYEQY
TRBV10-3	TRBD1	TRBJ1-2	AISEDRADGYT
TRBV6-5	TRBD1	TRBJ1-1	ASSYDREATEAF
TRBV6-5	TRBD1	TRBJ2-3	ASSYEGARTDTQY
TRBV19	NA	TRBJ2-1	ASSSRGNYNEQF
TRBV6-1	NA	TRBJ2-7	ASSARGGRGSYEQY
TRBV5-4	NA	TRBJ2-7	ASSPSLSVSYEQY
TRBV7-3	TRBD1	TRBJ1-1	ASSLTATGGDTEAF
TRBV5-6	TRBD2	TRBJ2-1	ASSLPSGSYNEQF
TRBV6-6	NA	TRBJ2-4	ASSHSGDRAKNIQY
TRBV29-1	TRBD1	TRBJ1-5	SAGTGADQPQH
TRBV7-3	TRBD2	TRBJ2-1	ASSLNGGSSYNEQF
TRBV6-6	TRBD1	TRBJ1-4	ASGSHTGGDEKLF
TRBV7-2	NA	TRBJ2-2	ASSLTGGDTGELF
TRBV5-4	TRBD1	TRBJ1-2	ASTTGGQDYGYT
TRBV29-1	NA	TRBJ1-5	SYKGHTDQPQH
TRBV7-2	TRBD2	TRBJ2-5	ASSSSSTSGRQETQY
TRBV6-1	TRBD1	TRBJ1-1	ASSRGTALNTEAF
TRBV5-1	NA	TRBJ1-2	ASSLVSQGALNYGYT
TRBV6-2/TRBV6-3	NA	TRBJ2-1	ASSSPRGADRVRGADNEQF
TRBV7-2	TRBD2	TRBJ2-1	ASRLAGLYNEQF
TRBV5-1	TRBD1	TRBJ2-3	ASSFPGGETSIQY
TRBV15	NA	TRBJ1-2	ATSRDRREYGYT
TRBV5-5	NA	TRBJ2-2	ASYLTQGHTGELF
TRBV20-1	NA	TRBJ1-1	SASGARRTEAF
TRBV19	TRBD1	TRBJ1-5	ASSSFRGDRVSGNQPQH
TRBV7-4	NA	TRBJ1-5	ASSLGSRGHPYSNQPQH
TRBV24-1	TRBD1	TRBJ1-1	ATRTATGAGTEAF
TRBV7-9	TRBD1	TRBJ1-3	ASSPTGTGTLSGNTIY